What follows are 23 T cell receptor beta chains derived from one specimen sequenced in a study of OX40 agonist ivuxolimab in advanced cancers. This table comes from immunoSEQ multiplex PCR, and its TCRdb copy is limited to in-frame clones, with some not included. The sample holds 50,000 or so clones, about 86% seen once. This sample comprised CD4+ or CD8+ T cells sorted from blood, obtained in a trial of the OX40 agonist ivuxolimab. These receptors were taken from an adult with an advanced solid tumor such as melanoma, head and neck, liver or kidney cancer.

In DNA, the CDR3 is TGTGCCAGCAGAAAGGGACTAGCGGGAGGGAACACCGGGGAGCTGTTTTTT. Translating it yields CASRKGLAGGNTGELFF. The chain uses TRBV7-2 and TRBJ2-2, with 15 bases aligning to TRBD2. The CDR3 consists of 17 residues. The junction had 3 bases not matched to a gene; V was cut back by 6 bases and J by 1 base. CDR1 is SGHTA, CDR2 FQGNSA, per germline.

This chain joins TRBV7-2 and TRBJ1-5, with a possible D match to TRBD1 (5 bases). CDR3 length: 15 amino acids. Germline CDR1 is SGHTA and CDR2 is FQGNSA. Trimming took off 2 bases at V and 7 bases at J, with 15 bases between the two ends. CDR3 coding DNA: TGTGCCAGCAGCTTAAGGCAGGGTGGCCTGCAGCCCCAGCATTTT. Translating it yields CASSLRQGGLQPQHF.

The count of this clone is one. V gene TRBV19 combines with J gene TRBJ2-6, with 7 nucleotides matching TRBD1. There are 15 residues in the CDR3. Germline trimming cut 6 bases from V and 2 bases from J; bases unmatched to any gene: 4. Germline V gives CDR1 LNHDA, CDR2 SQIVND (reference sequence). CDR3 sequence reads: CASRPRGPGANVLTF. The CDR3, as DNA: TGTGCCAGTAGGCCAAGGGGGCCTGGGGCCAACGTCCTGACTTTC.

This rearrangement joins TRBV7-7 to TRBJ2-7, with D uncertain. With 6 bases removed from V and 4 bases from J, the gap between germline ends came to 7 bases. The CDR3 contains 11 residues. Per germline, CDR1 SSHAT and CDR2 FNYEAQ (reference sequence). This chain's CDR3 is CASRPRYEQYF. The DNA for the CDR3 is TGTGCCAGCAGGCCACGGTACGAGCAGTACTTC.

This clone was seen only once. This sequence joins TRBV30 and TRBJ1-2; D ambiguous. The germline CDR1 and CDR2 sequences are GTSNPN and SVGIG (reference sequence). The CDR3 extends over 12 amino acids. V lost 2 bases to trimming and J lost 7 bases, with 11 bases between them. CDR3 sequence: CAWSRQTSGYTF. The DNA of the CDR3 is TGTGCCTGGAGTCGGCAGACCAGTGGCTACACCTTC.

The CDR3 nucleotides are TGTGCCAGCAGCAATCCGGGACAGGGCACAGCTTTCTTT. This encodes CASSNPGQGTAFF. The J gene is TRBJ1-1, the V gene TRBV5-4, with TRBD1 matching over 9 bases. The CDR3 sequence is 13 residues long. V lost 4 bases to trimming and J lost 10 bases; unmatched junction nucleotides: 8. The germline CDR1 and CDR2 sequences are SGHNT and YYREEE (reference sequence). Supplemented by reference TRBV5-4 and TRBJ1-1, the full variable domain reads ETGVTQSPTHLIKTRGQQVTLRCSSQSGHNTVSWYQQALGQGPQFIFQYYREEENGRGNFPPRFSGLQFPNYSSELNVNALELDDSALYLCASSNPGQGTAFFGQGTRLTVV.

The V gene is TRBV6-6, the J gene TRBJ1-4, with 8 bases aligning to TRBD1. The V gene's germline CDR1 is MNHNY and CDR2 SVGAGI (reference sequence). This CDR3 region has 15 residues. V dropped 5 bases and J dropped 5; count of bases not matched to a gene: 7. DNA of the CDR3: TGTGCCAGCAGTGGGAGACAGGGGTTAAATGAAAAACTGTTTTTT. Amino acid sequence: CASSGRQGLNEKLFF.

V is TRBV4-2 and J is TRBJ2-6; 7 bases match TRBD1. This CDR3 comprises 18 residues. The germline V gene encodes CDR1 LGHNA and CDR2 YNFKEQ. The trim removed 1 base at V and 3 bases at J, leaving 9 bases unmatched. The CDR3: CASSQVTQGGGGANVLTF. As DNA, the CDR3 is TGTGCCAGCAGCCAAGTTACTCAAGGGGGCGGTGGGGCCAACGTCCTGACTTTC.

This clone was found a few times. The chain links TRBV7-9 to TRBJ1-1; D is possibly TRBD1 (5 bases). The ends were cut back, 5 bases at V and 6 bases at J, with 13 bases in the middle. Germline assignment: CDR1 SEHNR and CDR2 FQNEAQ (reference sequence). The CDR3 totals 13 residues. The CDR3 DNA reads TGTGCCAGCAGCCCCCCGGGACGCTCTGAAGCTTTCTTT. The encoded protein is CASSPPGRSEAFF.

The J gene is TRBJ2-3, the V gene TRBV6-6; D may be TRBD1 (6 bases). The germline gives CDR1 MNHNY, CDR2 SVGAGI (reference sequence). V was pared by 10 bases and J by 8 bases, with 19 bases between. The CDR3 extends over 13 amino acids. The CDR3 reads CAITSGAAGTQYF. CDR3 in DNA: TGTGCCATCACTTCAGGGGCCGCCGGTACGCAGTATTTT.

The chain links TRBV5-1 to TRBJ2-5; 8 bases match TRBD1. The CDR3 has 16 amino acids. CDR1 and CDR2 (germline): SGHRS, YFSETQ. J gave up 1 base and V 4 bases, and 9 bases lay outside the gene matches. The chain's CDR3 is CASSIGQGPAQETQYF. The CDR3 nucleotides read TGCGCCAGCAGCATCGGACAGGGACCCGCCCAAGAGACCCAGTACTTC.

V usage is TRBV5-1 and J usage is TRBJ1-1; D remains unclear. V was clipped by 3 bases and J by 2 bases, with 11 bases between them. Looked up from germline, CDR1 is SGHRS and CDR2 is YFSETQ. CDR3 length: 14 amino acids. The CDR3 loop reads CASSWGSGNTEAFF. Written as DNA, the CDR3 is TGCGCCAGCAGCTGGGGTTCGGGAAACACTGAAGCTTTCTTT.

This clone has only one observation. The chain combines TRBV19 with TRBJ2-5, with 11 positions matching TRBD1. The CDR3 runs to 16 residues. CDR1 and CDR2 from the germline V gene are LNHDA and SQIVND (reference sequence). V shed 4 bases, J shed 5 bases, and the junction held 9 bases outside the gene matches. DNA of the CDR3: TGTGCCAGTAGTACCTCGTGGACAGGGGGCGTTGAGACCCAGTACTTC. Translated: CASSTSWTGGVETQYF.

The chain joins TRBV29-1 to TRBJ1-2, with D uncertain. The V gene's germline CDR1 is SQVTM and CDR2 ANQGSEA. The CDR3 runs 13 residues. V was clipped by 4 bases and J by 4 bases, with 13 bases between them. CDR3 bases: TGCAGCGTTGCCCCCGGTCTTGGCTATGGCTACACCTTC. Translated: CSVAPGLGYGYTF. The full variable domain, rest sourced from reference TRBV29-1 and TRBJ1-2, is SAVISQKPSRDICQRGTSLTIQCQVDSQVTMMFWYRQQPGQSLTLIATANQGSEATYESGFVIDKFPISRPNLTFSTLTVSNMSPEDSSIYLCSVAPGLGYGYTFGSGTRLTVV.

V gene TRBV9 combines with J gene TRBJ2-1, with 11 bases matching TRBD2. Per the germline V gene, CDR1 is SGDLS and CDR2 is YYNGEE. V gave up 1 base and J gave up 6 bases; unmatched junction bases: 6. The CDR3 consists of 16 residues. CDR3 sequence reads: CASSVSSGGSGNEQFF. Here the CDR3 DNA reads TGTGCCAGCAGCGTATCTAGCGGGGGGTCAGGCAATGAGCAGTTCTTC.

J is TRBJ2-7 and V is TRBV10-3; D could derive from TRBD1 or TRBD2 (5 bases each). The CDR3 totals 13 residues. Germline V lookup: CDR1 ENHRY, CDR2 SYGVKD. V was trimmed by 5 bases and J by 4 bases, leaving 12 bases between them. CDR3 coding DNA: TGTGCCATCAGTCCCGGGGCCGGGTACGAGCAGTACTTC. This translates into CAISPGAGYEQYF.

This clone was counted between two and nine times. The chain uses TRBV9 and TRBJ2-5; 10 nucleotides match TRBD2. The CDR3 length is 15 residues. J lost 5 bases, V lost 0 bases, and 4 bases had no gene match. Germline V gives CDR1 SGDLS, CDR2 YYNGEE. The CDR3 nucleotides are TGTGCCAGCAGCGTAGGGGCTAGCGGGAGTGAGACCCAGTACTTC. Translation gives CASSVGASGSETQYF.

Many counts were recorded for this clone. The chain joins TRBV7-2 to TRBJ1-2; D is undetermined. Germline CDR1 reads SGHTA; CDR2 reads FQGNSA. This CDR3 is built from 16 residues. Trimming stripped 6 bases from V and 6 bases from J, with 23 bases between. The CDR3 loop is CASSRDGRDLSHGYTF. For the CDR3, the DNA is TGTGCCAGCAGTCGAGACGGTAGGGATCTAAGCCATGGCTACACCTTC.

This clone was detected a few times. The rearrangement links TRBV4-1 to TRBJ2-5; 7 nucleotides line up with TRBD1. The CDR3 spans 17 residues. Germline-derived CDR1 and CDR2 are MGHRA and YSYEKL. The V and J ends lost 8 bases and 4 bases, in that order; junction bases with no gene match: 19. CDR3 amino acids: CASSSGKTGFFRETQYF. In nucleotides, the CDR3 is TGCGCCAGCTCCTCCGGTAAGACAGGGTTTTTCAGAGAGACCCAGTACTTC.

The rearrangement uses TRBV14 and TRBJ1-1; D remains unclear. The ends were cut back, 6 bases at V and 4 bases at J, with 12 bases in the middle. CDR3 length: 13 amino acids. Per germline, CDR1 SGHDN and CDR2 FVKESK. CDR3 DNA: TGTGCCAGCAGTCGACCCCGATCCACTGAAGCTTTCTTT. Its translation is CASSRPRSTEAFF.

The V and J genes are TRBV7-9 and TRBJ1-1; D possibly corresponds to TRBD1 (6 bases). Germline V gene lookup returns CDR1 SEHNR and CDR2 FQNEAQ (reference sequence). The CDR3 is made up of 19 amino acids. Trimming cost V 6 bases and J 2 bases, with 28 bases left between them. The CDR3 region has the DNA TGTGCCAGCAGTTGGAATCTGGCGGGGCTGGGGGCTCAAAACACTGAAGCTTTCTTT. This sequence encodes CASSWNLAGLGAQNTEAFF.

This clone has only a few counts. This chain links TRBV28 with TRBJ1-1; no reliable D call. V gave up 1 base and J gave up 2 bases, with 11 bases separating them. The germline CDR1 and CDR2 sequences are MDHEN and SYDVKM. The CDR3 sequence is 15 residues long. This chain's CDR3 is CASSLYVDTNTEAFF. Here the CDR3 DNA reads TGTGCCAGCAGTTTATATGTAGACACCAACACTGAAGCTTTCTTT.

This clone has just one count. The chain links TRBV5-8 to TRBJ2-5; D is ambiguous. Trimming took 3 bases from V and 5 from J, leaving 8 bases between them. This CDR3 contains 12 residues. From germline, CDR1 is SGHTS and CDR2 YDEGEE. The CDR3 spells CASSYLRETQYF. CDR3 bases: TGTGCCAGCAGCTACTTGAGGGAGACCCAGTACTTC.